Below are 19 T cell receptor beta chains sequenced from a single sample in a study of T cell responses to AZD1222 COVID-19 vaccine. TCRdb keeps only in-frame clones here, not all; method: immunoSEQ multiplex PCR. The table shows under 30,000 clones, with about 90% occurring only once. This material consisted of peripheral blood, taken 28 days after the second AZD1222 dose. The receptor set was obtained from an adult who received the AZD1222 COVID-19 vaccine.

This clone was picked up one time. The rearrangement links TRBV9 to TRBJ2-1; D not resolved. The V gene lost 0 bases and the J gene lost 0 bases, with 7 bases spanning the gap. Germline V CDR1 and CDR2: SGDLS, YYNGEE. The CDR3 runs to 15 residues. CDR3 DNA sequence: TGTGCCAGCAGCGTAGTGGGCAGCTCCTACAATGAGCAGTTCTTC. It codes for CASSVVGSSYNEQFF.

The J gene is TRBJ2-7, the V gene TRBV15; 8 bases are a match to TRBD1. The CDR3 has 16 amino acids. After removal of 3 bases from V and 5 bases from J, the junction contained 12 bases not matched to a gene. CDR1 is LNHNV and CDR2 is YYDKDF in the germline V gene (reference sequence). The CDR3 loop reads CATSSPRGRESHEQYF. The CDR3 DNA reads TGTGCCACCAGCAGTCCCAGGGGGCGCGAATCCCACGAGCAGTACTTC.

This sequence joins TRBV4-3 and TRBJ1-2; TRBD1 might be the D (5 bases). CDR3 length: 15 residues. Trimming pared 4 bases from V and 6 bases from J, leaving 18 bases between. CDR1 and CDR2 (germline): LGHNA, YSLEER. CDR3 coding DNA: TGCGCCAGCAGCCCCCGAATAAGCGGGGCGGATGGCTACACCTTC. It encodes CASSPRISGADGYTF.

The chain has TRBV5-1 and TRBJ2-1; 14 positions match TRBD2. The V and J ends lost 4 bases and 0 bases, in that order; junction bases with no gene match: 6. CDR1 is SGHRS, CDR2 YFSETQ, per germline. This CDR3 region has 18 residues. The CDR3 loop reads CASSIGTSGRFSYNEQFF. The CDR3 coding sequence is TGCGCCAGCAGCATCGGGACTAGCGGGAGATTCTCCTACAATGAGCAGTTCTTC.

V gene TRBV11-2 combines with J gene TRBJ1-1; D not certain. The CDR3 loop spans 13 amino acids. Germline V gives CDR1 SGHAT, CDR2 FQNNGV. The germline V and J ends were trimmed by 2 bases and 1 base, with 5 bases remaining between them. Here the CDR3 DNA reads TGTGCCAGCAGCTTAACGGAGAACACTGAAGCTTTCTTT. Translated: CASSLTENTEAFF. The full variable domain, in which reference TRBV11-2 and TRBJ1-1 provide the parts outside the CDR3, is EAGVAQSPRYKIIEKRQSVAFWCNPISGHATLYWYQQILGQGPKLLIQFQNNGVVDDSQLPKDRFSAERLKGVDSTLKIQPAKLEDSAVYLCASSLTENTEAFFGQGTRLTVV.

The chain carries TRBV5-5 and TRBJ2-7; unclear D gene. Germline values: CDR1 SGHKS, CDR2 YYEKEE (reference sequence). The CDR3 consists of 12 residues. V lost 4 bases and J lost 3, with 8 bases in between. The CDR3 DNA follows: TGTGCCAGCAGCCCGGAACTCTACGAGCAGTACTTC. Protein sequence: CASSPELYEQYF.

The chain is built from TRBV27 and TRBJ1-2; 10 bases fit TRBD1. J gave up 2 bases and V 4 bases, and 4 bases lay outside the gene matches. CDR3 length equals 15 residues. Germline loops: CDR1 MNHEY, CDR2 SMNVEV (reference sequence). The CDR3 DNA sequence: TGTGCCAGCAGTTCCGCGGACAGGGGGAACTATGGCTACACCTTC. This sequence encodes CASSSADRGNYGYTF.

In this sample, this clone turned up once. The chain employs TRBV4-1 and TRBJ1-5; no reliable D call. In germline, CDR1 is MGHRA, CDR2 YSYEKL. Deletions cut 4 bases from V and 1 base from J, with 5 bases between. CDR3 length: 13 amino acids. The CDR3, as DNA: TGCGCCAGCAGCCCTACAAGCAATCAGCCCCAGCATTTT. Translated, it gives CASSPTSNQPQHF.

V and J are TRBV6-5 and TRBJ2-7; D gene ambiguous. V was cut by 5 bases and J by 2 bases, with 7 bases left in between. Germline V lookup: CDR1 MNHEY, CDR2 SVGAGI. The CDR3 totals 12 residues. Here the CDR3 reads CASSLDPYEQYF. In nucleotides, the CDR3 is TGTGCCAGCAGTCTAGACCCCTACGAGCAGTACTTC.

The rearrangement uses TRBV28 and TRBJ2-5, with 7 bases aligning to TRBD1. The germline V gene encodes CDR1 MDHEN and CDR2 SYDVKM. Trimming took 6 bases from V and 5 from J; bases not matched to a gene: 6. The CDR3 is 13 amino acids. This CDR3 is CASRRGPGETQYF. The CDR3 DNA reads as TGTGCCAGCAGGAGGGGGCCTGGGGAGACCCAGTACTTC.

This rearrangement joins TRBV11-2 to TRBJ1-2, with TRBD1 matching over 9 bases. The germline V gene encodes CDR1 SGHAT and CDR2 FQNNGV. The J segment lost 4 bases and the V segment lost 10 bases, leaving 13 bases of the junction unmatched. The CDR3 spans 15 residues. In nucleotides, the CDR3 is TGTGCCACTCCGATTCCGGGACAGGGCTCCTATGGCTACACCTTC. Encoded protein: CATPIPGQGSYGYTF.

The V call is TRBV5-1, the J call TRBJ1-6; 8 nucleotides agree with TRBD1. The V gene's germline CDR1 is SGHRS and CDR2 YFSETQ. With 2 bases clipped from V and 7 bases from J, the junction kept 5 bases outside the gene matches. The CDR3 length is 15 residues. Here the CDR3 reads CASSFLQGGNSPLHF. The CDR3 coding sequence is TGCGCCAGCAGCTTCCTACAGGGGGGAAATTCACCCCTCCACTTT.

V usage is TRBV19 and J usage is TRBJ1-5; 7 bases match TRBD1. V trimming: 4 bases; J trimming: 1 base; junction bases outside the gene matches: 4. CDR1 and CDR2 (germline): LNHDA, SQIVND (reference sequence). The CDR3 is made up of 15 amino acids. CDR3 residues: CASSNTGASNQPQHF. In DNA, the CDR3 is TGTGCCAGTAGTAATACAGGGGCGAGCAATCAGCCCCAGCATTTT. Looking up the rest from reference TRBV19 and TRBJ1-5 gives the full variable domain: DGGITQSPKYLFRKEGQNVTLSCEQNLNHDAMYWYRQDPGQGLRLIYYSQIVNDFQKGDIAEGYSVSREKKESFPLTVTSAQKNPTAFYLCASSNTGASNQPQHFGDGTRLSIL.

The chain is built from TRBV28 and TRBJ1-6, with 9 bases fitting TRBD1. Germline values: CDR1 MDHEN, CDR2 SYDVKM. The CDR3 has 14 amino acids. Germline trimming cut 6 bases from V and 9 bases from J; bases unmatched to any gene: 6. CDR3 in DNA: TGTGCCAGCAGATGGGGACAGGGTGGTTCACCCCTCCACTTT. Translating gives CASRWGQGGSPLHF.

The chain employs TRBV11-3 and TRBJ1-5, with D uncertain. The ends were cut back, 0 bases at V and 4 bases at J, with 4 bases in the middle. Germline CDR1 is SGHNT and CDR2 is YENEEA. This CDR3 region has 13 residues. The CDR3, as DNA: TGTGCCAGCAGCTTAGAGGAGAATCAGCCCCAGCATTTT. The encoded protein is CASSLEENQPQHF.

The rearrangement links TRBV3-1 (or the pseudogene TRBV3-2) to TRBJ1-4, with 9 positions matching TRBD1. Germline V CDR1 and CDR2: LGHDT, YNNKEL (reference sequence). The CDR3 is 14 amino acids. Trimming cost V 4 bases and J 7 bases; bases outside gene matches: 4. As DNA, the CDR3 is TGTGCCAGCAGCCTGGGACAGGGCCGTGAAAAACTGTTTTTT. This sequence encodes CASSLGQGREKLFF.

This sequence joins TRBV24-1 and TRBJ2-3, with 11 bases identical to TRBD1. Germline V gene sequence: CDR1 KGHDR, CDR2 SFDVKD. The V and J ends lost 5 bases and 1 base, in that order; junction bases with no gene match: 22. The CDR3 length is 22 residues. This CDR3 reads CATSAGTGGWVAGVSGTDTQYF. DNA for the CDR3: TGTGCCACCAGTGCTGGGACAGGGGGTTGGGTAGCGGGAGTTAGCGGCACAGATACGCAGTATTTT.

The gene calls are TRBV5-1 and TRBJ2-1; 9 bases align to TRBD1. The junction had 20 bases not matched to a gene; V was cut back by 4 bases and J by 3 bases. The germline V gene has CDR1 SGHRS and CDR2 YFSETQ. This CDR3 comprises 20 residues. The CDR3 sequence: CASSGTQGALGYVGYNEQFF. In DNA, the CDR3 is TGCGCCAGCAGCGGAACACAGGGGGCGCTAGGATATGTTGGCTACAATGAGCAGTTCTTC.

This chain links TRBV4-3 with TRBJ2-2; 9 bases line up with TRBD2. The CDR3 spans 18 residues. Germline V gene sequence: CDR1 LGHNA, CDR2 YSLEER. The J segment lost 5 bases and the V segment lost 0 bases, leaving 10 bases of the junction unmatched. The CDR3 here is CASSQDRKLAGLTGELFF. CDR3 DNA: TGCGCCAGCAGCCAAGATCGAAAACTAGCGGGCTTAACCGGGGAGCTGTTTTTT.